Shown below are 13 T cell receptor beta chains from a single sample sequenced in a study of blood T cell repertoires in COVID-19. The data were produced by immunoSEQ multiplex PCR, yet TCRdb's version contains in-frame clones alone and is incomplete. Here the sample spans around 160,000 clones, about 82% being singletons. What was sequenced was peripheral blood. All receptors derive from a woman in her thirties or forties with active or convalescent COVID-19.

The genes are TRBV7-2 and TRBJ2-1; the D gene is possibly TRBD1 (5 bases). Germline V gene sequence: CDR1 SGHTA, CDR2 FQGNSA. The V and J ends lost 5 bases and 6 bases respectively, with 14 bases between them. The CDR3 sequence is 14 residues long. DNA for the CDR3: TGTGCCAGCAGCATCTCTCCAGGGTCCAATGAGCAGTTCTTC. Its protein product is CASSISPGSNEQFF.

The gene calls are TRBV6-5 and TRBJ1-2; 10 nucleotides align to TRBD1. CDR3 length: 16 residues. The ends lost 0 bases at V and 3 bases at J; junction bases unmatched: 4. Per germline, CDR1 MNHEY and CDR2 SVGAGI. Written as DNA, the CDR3 is TGTGCCAGCAGTTACTCCGGACAGGGGGGAGACTATGGCTACACCTTC. Translating it yields CASSYSGQGGDYGYTF.

V is TRBV12-2 and J is TRBJ2-7; the DNA was not used to check the table's D call, TRBD1. TRBV12-2 is a documented pseudogene. This CDR3 spans 15 amino acids. Here the CDR3 reads CASRLSWGQTYEQYF. CDR3 nucleotides: TGTGCAAGTCGCTTAAGTTGGGGACAGACTTACGAGCAGTACTTC.

V is TRBV6-6 and J is TRBJ1-6; 11 nucleotides match TRBD1. This CDR3 has 17 residues. Germline lookup yields CDR1 MNHNY and CDR2 SVGAGI (reference sequence). V was pared by 5 bases and J by 2 bases, with 5 bases of the junction left unmatched. The CDR3 DNA reads as TGTGCCAGCAGTCCCGGACAGGGGGCCCCCTATAATTCACCCCTCCACTTT. Residues: CASSPGQGAPYNSPLHF.

This chain uses TRBV19 with TRBJ1-6, with TRBD1 as a possible D gene (5 bases). The length of the CDR3 is 16 residues. The germline V and J ends were trimmed by 0 bases and 7 bases, with 13 bases remaining between them. Germline CDR1 is LNHDA and CDR2 is SQIVND (reference sequence). The CDR3 DNA is TGTGCCAGTAGTATAGATCGTTATCAGGGAAATTCACCCCTCCACTTT. This translates into CASSIDRYQGNSPLHF.

The genes are TRBV27 and TRBJ1-2; 7 nucleotides match TRBD1. The CDR3 is 14 residues long. Germline V gives CDR1 MNHEY, CDR2 SMNVEV (reference sequence). The V and J ends lost 5 bases and 5 bases, in that order; junction bases with no gene match: 8. The DNA of the CDR3 is TGTGCCAGCAGTCACCGGGACAGACCTTATGGCTACACCTTC. It translates to CASSHRDRPYGYTF.

On this clone itself: Other DNA sequences in this sample translate to the same CDR3. The genes are TRBV19 and TRBJ1-1; D might be TRBD1 (5 bases). Looked up from germline, CDR1 is LNHDA and CDR2 is SQIVND (reference sequence). The CDR3 sequence is 14 residues long. With 5 bases removed from V and 2 bases from J, the gap between germline ends came to 12 bases. The CDR3 here is CASSADRLNTEAFF. CDR3 bases: TGTGCCAGTAGTGCCGACAGATTAAACACTGAAGCTTTCTTT.

The rearrangement uses TRBV5-1 and TRBJ2-7, with D possibly being TRBD1 (5 bases). CDR3 size: 14 residues. Looked up from germline, CDR1 is SGHRS and CDR2 is YFSETQ. Trimming pared 1 base from V and 7 bases from J, leaving 15 bases between. For the CDR3, the DNA is TGCGCCAGCAGCTTGAAAGGGGATCATAGGGAGCAGTACTTC. Its translation: CASSLKGDHREQYF.

V gene TRBV27 combines with J gene TRBJ2-6; TRBD2 matches at 8 bases. CDR1 is MNHEY and CDR2 is SMNVEV in the germline V gene (reference sequence). The CDR3 consists of 15 residues. V shed 5 bases, J shed 4 bases, and the junction held 4 bases outside the gene matches. The CDR3 DNA reads TGTGCCAGCAGTCCCGGGGGGGCGGGGGCCAACGTCCTGACTTTC. This sequence encodes CASSPGGAGANVLTF.

The chain uses TRBV18 and TRBJ2-7; maybe TRBD2 (5 bases). The germline V gene encodes CDR1 KGHSH and CDR2 LQKENI. V lost 6 bases and J lost 2, with 14 bases in between. CDR3 size: 14 residues. The CDR3 coding sequence is TGTGCCAGCTCGCGTCCCGGGGTAACCTACGAGCAGTACTTC. It yields the protein CASSRPGVTYEQYF.

The chain links TRBV27 to TRBJ1-5; 8 positions agree with TRBD1. The germline CDR1 and CDR2 sequences are MNHEY and SMNVEV (reference sequence). This CDR3 comprises 16 residues. With V trimmed by 6 bases and J by 3 bases, 10 bases remained unmatched. The CDR3 sequence is CASRGVGQAFNQPQHF. CDR3 coding DNA: TGTGCCAGCAGGGGGGTGGGACAGGCCTTCAATCAGCCCCAGCATTTT.

The genes are TRBV11-3 and TRBJ1-2; TRBD1 agrees at 7 bases. V shed 1 base, J shed 4 bases, and the junction held 0 bases outside the gene matches. This CDR3 has 13 residues. Germline V gene sequence: CDR1 SGHNT, CDR2 YENEEA. In DNA, the CDR3 is TGTGCCAGCAGCTTAGCAGGGGGCTATGGCTACACCTTC. Protein product: CASSLAGGYGYTF. Full variable domain (outside the CDR3, taken from reference TRBV11-3 and TRBJ1-2): EAGVVQSPRYKIIEKKQPVAFWCNPISGHNTLYWYLQNLGQGPELLIRYENEEAVDDSQLPKDRFSAERLKGVDSTLKIQPAELGDSAVYLCASSLAGGYGYTFGSGTRLTVV.

V is TRBV5-1 and J is TRBJ1-2; D not certain. This CDR3 contains 14 residues. The germline gives CDR1 SGHRS, CDR2 YFSETQ. V shed 2 bases and J shed 3 bases, with 11 bases lying between them. CDR3 residues: CASSFLPEDYGYTF. CDR3 in DNA: TGCGCCAGCAGCTTCCTCCCGGAGGACTATGGCTACACCTTC.